The T cell receptor beta chain described here comes from a study of control samples from healthy donors and cancer patients (dated by TCRdb to 2018 to 2020). The library was built by means of the immunoSEQ multiplex PCR assay. TCRdb carries this immuneACCESS record with in-frame sequences only. Its versions omit some clonotypes, under half of them owing to an unresolved V gene in the studies checked, with the rest unexplained. This sample has roughly 120,000 clones in its table, and 70% to 90% of those were observed once. The leading ten clones occupy around 40% of the sample. From cysteine to phenylalanine, the CDR3 is 17 amino acids long. CDR3 DNA is the only sequence kept; it has 51 bases, read in frame from the first base. Here V drops 3 bases and J drops 3 bases, and the junction holds 13 bases not matched to any gene. CDR1 and CDR2, looked up from the germline V gene, are KGHSH and LQKENI. Points on this clone: Its antigen is still unknown. No base-level quality is on record; no much larger clone is a single base apart.

The sequence joins TRBV18 to TRBJ1-2, with 7 middle bases fitting TRBD1. This TCR derives from a man aged 50-60 years in good health. The sequenced sample was blood. The CDR3 sequence is CASSPREPGQTHYGYTF. In nucleotides, the sequence is TGTGCCAGCTCACCTCGGGAGCCGGGACAGACTCACTATGGCTACACCTTC.